This is a list of T cell receptor beta chains from one sample in a study of identical twins. TCRdb redid the calling of the 5' RACE reads with MiXCR, one entry per CDR3 protein. The table shows 350,000 to 400,000 distinct CDR3 sequences, with roughly 9% occurring only once. The sample consisted of naive T cells sorted from blood. These TCRs come from a woman between 50 and 59 years old in good health. Each CDR3 is given with its conserved first and last residue. D genes are given only for firm matches.

>TRBV7-3|TRBJ2-3|13|-
CASSPPATDTQYF
>TRBV4-2|TRBJ1-1|19|TRBD1
CASSQAQEETGAWNTEAFF
>TRBV9|TRBJ2-3|18|-
CASSVTFGQSLSTDTQYF
>TRBV20-1|TRBJ2-5|16|-
CSAREFRVGWQETQYF
>TRBV11-2|TRBJ2-3|13|-
CASSPTRLGTQYF
>TRBV7-9|TRBJ2-2|15|-
CASSPGAGFTGELFF
>TRBV20-1|TRBJ2-1|16|TRBD2
CSAREEEGGPYNEQFF
>TRBV9|TRBJ1-1|15|-
CASSVAAGFGTEAFF
>TRBV20-1|TRBJ2-1|14|TRBD2
CSARVGGRGNEQFF
>TRBV3-1|TRBJ2-1|14|-
CASSPPPFYNEQFF
>TRBV6-5|TRBJ2-3|16|TRBD2
CASSPDSGLAGGKQYF
>TRBV5-1|TRBJ1-1|16|TRBD1
CATRAGDSSMNTEAFF
>TRBV12-3/TRBV12-4|TRBJ1-6|14|-
CASSLTEPNSPLHF
>TRBV5-1|TRBJ2-1|15|TRBD1
CASSLRQGAPNEQFF